This TCR beta chain was identified during a study of blood T cell repertoires in COVID-19. This CDR3 has 16 amino acids. The germline V gene encodes CDR1 LNHDA and CDR2 SQIVND (reference sequence). V trimming: 3 bases; J trimming: 3 bases; junction bases outside the gene matches: 8. Original analysis: Amplifying reference gene primers gave estimates of nucleated cell counts. Profiled with immunoSEQ multiplex PCR; TCRdb holds only in-frame clones, not every one. Clone size and V and J calls were adopted from that table, with D and trimming inferred from the DNA. The sample has approximately 330,000 clones, 87% seen once.

The source material was peripheral blood. This TCR derives from a young man with COVID-19, enrolled during active disease. This chain connects TRBV19 to TRBJ2-1; 7 bases fit TRBD2. The DNA of the CDR3 is TGTGCCAGTAGTATCTGGGGGGGTGGCCTCTACAATGAGCAGTTCTTC. Amino acid sequence: CASSIWGGGLYNEQFF.